The 18 T cell receptor beta chains below all came from one sample that was sequenced in a study of cytomegalovirus exposure and HLA in healthy donors (dated by TCRdb to about 2017). Library method: the immunoSEQ multiplex PCR assay. The multiplex PCR relied on a mix of 60 forward primers for TCR Vbeta segments and 13 reverse primers for TCR Jbeta segments. The table comes from immuneACCESS by way of TCRdb, which keeps in-frame sequences with V and J called. Part of the clones is missing from these tables; in studies checked, under half for an unresolved V gene and the rest for unknown reasons. The sample profile shows under 150,000 clones; 78% of them were found once. About 6.8% of the sample goes to the ten largest clones. The specimen sequenced was PBMCs. The source is a woman aged 40 to 50 in good health and CMV-seropositive.

V is TRBV6-6 and J is TRBJ1-5; TRBD1 aligns across 9 bases. CDR1 and CDR2 (germline): MNHNY, SVGAGI (reference sequence). The J segment lost 6 bases and the V segment lost 0 bases, leaving 3 bases of the junction unmatched. The CDR3 spans 15 residues. CDR3 protein: CASSYSSGQGQPQHF. CDR3 DNA: TGTGCCAGCAGTTACTCGTCGGGACAGGGTCAGCCCCAGCATTTT.

This chain connects TRBV7-8 to TRBJ1-1; D may be TRBD1 (6 bases). V dropped 1 base and J dropped 3 bases, with 15 bases sitting between them. The CDR3 extends over 16 amino acids. CDR1 SGHVS and CDR2 FQNEAQ come from the germline V gene. Here the CDR3 DNA reads TGTGCCAGCAGCTTAGAAGGGGCAGGGGTGCACACTGAAGCTTTCTTT. Protein: CASSLEGAGVHTEAFF. Together with reference TRBV7-8 and TRBJ1-1, the CDR3 gives the full variable domain: GAGVSQSPRYKVAKRGQDVALRCDPISGHVSLFWYQQALGQGPEFLTYFQNEAQLDKSGLPSDRFFAERPEGSVSTLKIQRTQQEDSAVYLCASSLEGAGVHTEAFFGQGTRLTVV.

This clone was counted only a few times. The V and J genes are TRBV21-1 and TRBJ2-1; the listed D gene, TRBD2, was not tested against the DNA. TRBV21-1 is a recognized pseudogene. The length of the CDR3 is 15 residues. This CDR3 is CASRRLAGSYNEQFF. The CDR3 nucleotides read TGTGCCAGCAGGAGACTAGCGGGCTCCTACAATGAGCAGTTCTTC.

The chain has TRBV7-6 and TRBJ2-2; D ambiguous. Trimming cost V 8 bases and J 0 bases, with 10 bases left between them. This CDR3 region has 14 residues. The V gene's germline CDR1 is SGHVS and CDR2 FNYEAQ. The CDR3 nucleotides read TGTGCCAGCCGCCGACTCGCGAACACCGGGGAGCTGTTTTTT. As protein: CASRRLANTGELFF.

This chain links TRBV5-6 with TRBJ2-5; 11 bases match TRBD2. Looked up from germline, CDR1 is SGHDT and CDR2 is YYEEEE. This CDR3 is 16 amino acids long. V lost 0 bases to trimming and J lost 1 base; unmatched junction nucleotides: 2. As DNA, the CDR3 is TGTGCCAGCAGCTTGGCGGGACTAGCGGTCCAAGAGACCCAGTACTTC. Amino acid sequence: CASSLAGLAVQETQYF.

This clone was recorded a few times. The chain combines TRBV7-9 with TRBJ1-3; D may be TRBD1 (5 bases). The CDR3 covers 18 residues. V was trimmed by 2 bases and J by 1 base, leaving 18 bases between them. Germline values: CDR1 SEHNR, CDR2 FQNEAQ (reference sequence). Here the CDR3 DNA reads TGTGCCAGCAGCTTATGGAGGGACCGGCACGGATCTGGAAACACCATATATTTT. Translating gives CASSLWRDRHGSGNTIYF.

V usage is TRBV6-5 and J usage is TRBJ1-2; D may be TRBD1 (6 bases). V shed 5 bases and J shed 4 bases, with 11 bases lying between them. The germline V gene encodes CDR1 MNHEY and CDR2 SVGAGI. The CDR3 extends over 13 amino acids. The CDR3 protein is CASSKQGGYGYTF. The CDR3 DNA reads as TGTGCCAGCAGTAAACAGGGCGGCTATGGCTACACCTTC.

By share, this clone ranks as medium-sized (0.01 to 0.1%). The sample holds other DNA sequences that translate to the same CDR3. V is TRBV11-3 and J is TRBJ2-7, with no clear D. This CDR3 comprises 14 residues. From germline, CDR1 is SGHNT and CDR2 YENEEA. Trimming cost V 1 base and J 0 bases, with 7 bases left between them. The DNA of the CDR3 is TGTGCCAGCAGCTTAGGAGGAGACTCCTACGAGCAGTACTTC. This gives the protein CASSLGGDSYEQYF. The variable domain in full, completed from reference TRBV11-3 and TRBJ2-7, reads EAGVVQSPRYKIIEKKQPVAFWCNPISGHNTLYWYLQNLGQGPELLIRYENEEAVDDSQLPKDRFSAERLKGVDSTLKIQPAELGDSAVYLCASSLGGDSYEQYFGPGTRLTVT.

The chain links TRBV4-1 to TRBJ2-1; D remains ambiguous. Per the germline V gene, CDR1 is MGHRA and CDR2 is YSYEKL. Between the trimmed V and J ends, which lost 1 base and 4 bases, there was a span of 17 bases. The CDR3 runs 17 residues. CDR3 nucleotides: TGCGCCAGCAGCCAAGGGCCCTTTCCTACGACTTACAATGAGCAGTTCTTC. Protein: CASSQGPFPTTYNEQFF.

The V and J genes are TRBV4-1 and TRBJ2-1; 11 bases match TRBD2. The germline V gene has CDR1 MGHRA and CDR2 YSYEKL. With V trimmed by 3 bases and J by 5 bases, 12 bases remained unmatched. The CDR3 runs 18 residues. Written as DNA, the CDR3 is TGCGCCAGCAGCCATGTTGACCTTGGACTAGCGGGCGACAATGAGCAGTTCTTC. It encodes CASSHVDLGLAGDNEQFF.

This clone was found a few times. V gene TRBV5-4 combines with J gene TRBJ2-7; D is ambiguous. The CDR3 has 12 amino acids. The V end was cut by 2 bases, the J end by 0 bases, with 3 bases between. Looked up from germline, CDR1 is SGHNT and CDR2 is YYREEE (reference sequence). The CDR3 loop reads CASSFSSYEQYF. CDR3 nucleotides: TGTGCCAGCAGCTTCTCCTCCTACGAGCAGTACTTC. The whole variable domain, filled in from reference TRBV5-4 and TRBJ2-7, reads ETGVTQSPTHLIKTRGQQVTLRCSSQSGHNTVSWYQQALGQGPQFIFQYYREEENGRGNFPPRFSGLQFPNYSSELNVNALELDDSALYLCASSFSSYEQYFGPGTRLTVT.

The chain has TRBV7-9 and TRBJ2-1; D unclear. V lost 8 bases and J lost 4, with 9 bases in between. In germline, CDR1 is SEHNR, CDR2 FQNEAQ (reference sequence). The CDR3 contains 12 residues. DNA of the CDR3: TGTGCCAGCGCGGTGGCGTACAATGAGCAGTTCTTC. Translated, it gives CASAVAYNEQFF.

This clone was observed a handful of times. The chain has TRBV28 and TRBJ2-5; 8 bases fit TRBD2. CDR1 is MDHEN, CDR2 SYDVKM, per germline. V lost 6 bases to trimming and J lost 5 bases; unmatched junction nucleotides: 11. The length of the CDR3 is 15 residues. The CDR3: CASSLRPGRGETQYF. The DNA for the CDR3 is TGTGCCAGCAGCCTGAGGCCCGGGAGGGGGGAGACCCAGTACTTC.

The chain joins TRBV6-5 to TRBJ1-1; unclear D gene. Germline V lookup: CDR1 MNHEY, CDR2 SVGAGI. The CDR3 totals 11 residues. V was pared by 7 bases and J by 10 bases, with 13 bases between. CDR3 loop: CASKAMERAFF. The CDR3, as DNA: TGTGCCAGCAAGGCGATGGAGCGAGCTTTCTTT.

The chain carries TRBV14 and TRBJ2-1, with no clear D. The V and J ends lost 4 bases and 2 bases respectively, with 21 bases between them. CDR3 size: 18 residues. Per germline, CDR1 SGHDN and CDR2 FVKESK. This CDR3 reads CASSPPFGRASAYNEQFF. The CDR3 DNA reads TGTGCCAGCAGCCCCCCATTCGGCCGAGCGTCCGCCTACAATGAGCAGTTCTTC.

The chain is built from TRBV19 and TRBJ1-1; D possibly corresponds to TRBD1 (5 bases). Trimming stripped 2 bases from V and 3 bases from J, with 10 bases between. CDR3 length: 14 residues. Looked up from germline, CDR1 is LNHDA and CDR2 is SQIVND (reference sequence). The CDR3 DNA is TGTGCCAGTAGTATACAAGGGGTTTACACTGAAGCTTTCTTT. The encoded protein is CASSIQGVYTEAFF.

The rearrangement links TRBV5-1 to TRBJ1-1, with 8 nucleotides matching TRBD1. From germline, CDR1 is SGHRS and CDR2 YFSETQ. This CDR3 is 14 amino acids long. V gave up 2 bases and J gave up 5 bases; unmatched junction bases: 5. CDR3 in amino acids: CASSFTGGGTEAFF. Written as DNA, the CDR3 is TGCGCCAGCAGCTTCACAGGGGGTGGAACTGAAGCTTTCTTT.

The CDR3 sequence is CASSSRTSGIVSYEQYF. Here the CDR3 DNA reads TGTGCCAGCAGCTCGCGGACTAGCGGGATCGTTTCCTACGAGCAGTACTTC. The chain carries TRBV7-8 and TRBJ2-7; TRBD2 aligns across 12 bases. The germline gives CDR1 SGHVS, CDR2 FQNEAQ. The CDR3 loop spans 17 amino acids. The V gene end was trimmed by 4 bases and the J gene end by 1 base; junction bases not matched to a gene: 8.